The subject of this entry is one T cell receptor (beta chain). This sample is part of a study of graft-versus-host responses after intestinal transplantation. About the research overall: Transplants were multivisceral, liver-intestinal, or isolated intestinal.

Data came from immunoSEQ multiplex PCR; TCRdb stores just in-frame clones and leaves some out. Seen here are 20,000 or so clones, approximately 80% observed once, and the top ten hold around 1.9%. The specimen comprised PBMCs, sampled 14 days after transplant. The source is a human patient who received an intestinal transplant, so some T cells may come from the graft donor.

The CDR3 DNA reads as TGTGCCAGCAGTTGGGGAGCAAGACATATCCGTGGTGAAAAACTGTTTTTT. This codes for CASSWGARHIRGEKLFF. The chain uses TRBV2 and TRBJ1-4, with D hard to call. CDR3 length: 17 amino acids. V lost 5 bases and J lost 7, with 23 bases in between. The germline gives CDR1 SNHLY, CDR2 FYNNEI.